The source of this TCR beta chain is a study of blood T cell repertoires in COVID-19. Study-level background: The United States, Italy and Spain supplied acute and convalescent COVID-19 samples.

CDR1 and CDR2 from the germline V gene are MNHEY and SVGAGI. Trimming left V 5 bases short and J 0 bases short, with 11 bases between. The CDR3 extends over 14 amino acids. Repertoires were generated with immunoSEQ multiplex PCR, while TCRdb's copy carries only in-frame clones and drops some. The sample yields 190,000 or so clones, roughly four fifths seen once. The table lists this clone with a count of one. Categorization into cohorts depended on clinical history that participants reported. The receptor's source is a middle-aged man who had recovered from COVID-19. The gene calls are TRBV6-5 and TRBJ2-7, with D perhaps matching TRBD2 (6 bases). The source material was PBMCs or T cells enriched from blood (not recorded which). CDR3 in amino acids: CASSRGLFSYEQYF. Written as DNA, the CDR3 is TGTGCCAGCAGTCGCGGACTATTCTCCTACGAGCAGTACTTC.